A selection of T cell receptor beta chains follows, all from one sample in a study of OX40 agonist ivuxolimab in advanced cancers. Data came from immunoSEQ multiplex PCR; TCRdb stores just in-frame clones and leaves some out. Of tens of thousands of clones listed, over 80% were seen once; the top ten hold around 33%. The material was CD4+ or CD8+ T cells sorted from blood, obtained in a trial of the OX40 agonist ivuxolimab. The origin of the receptors is an adult with an advanced solid tumor such as melanoma, head and neck, liver or kidney cancer. CDR3s include the opening cysteine and the closing phenylalanine or tryptophan. D genes are given only for firm matches. Clone size is given for some rows only: seen once, a few or many times, or a class if the clone is expanded.

V gene	D gene	clone size	J gene	CDR3 protein
TRBV21-1	NA	NA	TRBJ2-7	CASSNGERVKWF
TRBV6-5	TRBD1	few	TRBJ1-5	CASSGDRWQPQHF
TRBV29-1	NA	NA	TRBJ1-1	CSVETIIEAFF
TRBV5-1	NA	few	TRBJ1-2	CASSLQPGHYGYTF
TRBV5-1	TRBD1	NA	TRBJ2-7	CASSFYRGADEQYF
TRBV7-3	NA	NA	TRBJ2-2	CASSLTLSGELFF
TRBV4-1	NA	NA	TRBJ1-3	CASSQVGEGTGQRGNTIYF
TRBV10-2	NA	NA	TRBJ2-7	CASSESITGELVGHF
TRBV6-4	NA	NA	TRBJ2-2	CASSEGVTLTGELFF
TRBV6-5	TRBD2	NA	TRBJ2-1	CASSKLAGAENEQFF
TRBV10-3	NA	NA	TRBJ1-4	CAISMTASNEKLFF
TRBV30	NA	NA	TRBJ1-1	CAWRDDRRYSEAFF
TRBV10-2	NA	NA	TRBJ2-5	CASSVLEETQYF
TRBV10-3	TRBD2	NA	TRBJ2-1	CAISPSGGRYNEQFF
TRBV5-1	TRBD1	NA	TRBJ2-1	CASSLGFAGRGNNEQFF
TRBV6-1	NA	NA	TRBJ1-5	CASSYDKNQPQHF
TRBV6-5	TRBD1	NA	TRBJ2-3	CASSNRGDIDTQYF
TRBV6-5	NA	NA	TRBJ2-7	CASSFRYGRTYEQYF
TRBV6-1	NA	NA	TRBJ2-1	CASSVANNEQFF
TRBV19	TRBD2	NA	NA	CASSVRPGGYEQYF
TRBV5-6	NA	few	TRBJ1-6	CASSLRQANSPLHF
TRBV11-2	TRBD1	NA	TRBJ1-3	CASSPRGADRDGNTIYF
TRBV2	NA	NA	TRBJ2-5	CASSLSRSQETQYF
TRBV5-1	TRBD2	NA	TRBJ2-1	CASSRWASGAPYNEQFF